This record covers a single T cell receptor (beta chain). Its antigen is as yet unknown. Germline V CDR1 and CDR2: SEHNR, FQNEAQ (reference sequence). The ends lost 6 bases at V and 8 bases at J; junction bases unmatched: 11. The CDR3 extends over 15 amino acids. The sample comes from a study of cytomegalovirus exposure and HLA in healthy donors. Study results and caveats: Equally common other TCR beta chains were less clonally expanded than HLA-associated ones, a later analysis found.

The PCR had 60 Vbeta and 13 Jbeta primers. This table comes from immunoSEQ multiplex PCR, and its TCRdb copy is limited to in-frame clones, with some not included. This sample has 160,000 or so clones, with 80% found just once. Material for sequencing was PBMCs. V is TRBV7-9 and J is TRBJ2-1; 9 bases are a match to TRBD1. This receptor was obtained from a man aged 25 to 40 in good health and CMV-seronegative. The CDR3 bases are TGTGCCAGCAGAGCTAAGACAGGGGGTGGAGATGAGCAGTTCTTC. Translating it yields CASRAKTGGGDEQFF.